The 16 T cell receptor beta chains below were found in one sample sequenced in a study of shared clonotypes between healthy human individuals. Repertoires were generated with immunoSEQ multiplex PCR, while TCRdb's copy carries only in-frame clones and drops some. The table has roughly 450,000 clones, 79% seen once. The specimen was PBMCs. These receptors were collected from a woman between 40 and 55 years old in good health. Some clones in this sample may be carry-over from other donors' samples.

This chain joins TRBV18 and TRBJ2-3; tentative D call: TRBD2 (6 bases). There are 14 residues in the CDR3. Germline V lookup: CDR1 KGHSH, CDR2 LQKENI. V lost 1 base and J lost 8, with 13 bases in between. The CDR3 DNA sequence: TGTGCCAGCTCACCACTGTCGGGAGCAGGTACGCAGTATTTT. Its translation is CASSPLSGAGTQYF.

This clone was counted once. The chain uses TRBV27 and TRBJ2-7; 8 bases fit TRBD2. Trimming at V came to 3 bases and at J to 6 bases, leaving 13 bases not matched to a gene. The germline gives CDR1 MNHEY, CDR2 SMNVEV (reference sequence). This CDR3 spans 16 amino acids. The CDR3 DNA sequence: TGTGCCAGCAGTTTCTCTCCCGGGACTAGAGACCGCGAGCAGTACTTC. Protein sequence: CASSFSPGTRDREQYF.

The genes are TRBV6-6 and TRBJ2-3; D assignment may be TRBD1 or TRBD2 (5 bases each). The ends were cut back, 8 bases at V and 2 bases at J, with 20 bases in the middle. The CDR3 runs 16 residues. The germline gives CDR1 MNHNY, CDR2 SVGAGI (reference sequence). This chain's CDR3 is CASRHHRDGYTDTQYF. The DNA for the CDR3 is TGTGCCAGCCGCCATCACCGGGACGGATACACAGATACGCAGTATTTT.

The V gene is TRBV20-1, the J gene TRBJ2-1; 7 bases agree with TRBD2. The CDR3 is 11 residues long. The germline gives CDR1 DFQATT, CDR2 SNEGSKA (reference sequence). V lost 6 bases, J lost 9 bases, and 5 bases stayed unmatched. CDR3 sequence (DNA): TGCAGTGCCAAACTAGCGATTGAGCAGTTCTTC. It translates to CSAKLAIEQFF.

This clone was observed a few times. The rearrangement links TRBV18 to TRBJ2-1; D uncertain. The V gene's germline CDR1 is KGHSH and CDR2 LQKENI. With 6 bases removed from V and 6 bases from J, the gap between germline ends came to 9 bases. The CDR3 totals 12 residues. CDR3 protein: CASSLGVNEQFF. The DNA for the CDR3 is TGTGCCAGCTCCCTTGGGGTCAATGAGCAGTTCTTC.

Worth noting for this clone: A far bigger clonotype differs at one base, so this is likely a read error. V usage is TRBV7-9 and J usage is TRBJ1-1; D ambiguous. CDR1 and CDR2 (germline): SEHNR, FQNEAQ (reference sequence). The V end lost 4 bases, the J end lost 1 base, and 7 bases lay between the germline ends. This CDR3 spans 13 amino acids. CDR3 in DNA: TGTGCCAGCAGCTCACAGAGGAACACTGAAGCTTTCTTT. This encodes CASSSQRNTEAFF.

The chain recombines TRBV28 with TRBJ1-5; the D is unclear. Looked up from germline, CDR1 is MDHEN and CDR2 is SYDVKM. Trimming left V 2 bases short and J 7 bases short, with 9 bases between. The CDR3 spans 13 residues. The CDR3 DNA follows: TGTGCCAGCAGTTTAATCCGCGCACAGCCCCAGCATTTT. Translating gives CASSLIRAQPQHF.

Concerning this clone: This CDR3 is also generated by other DNA sequences in the sample. The CDR3, as DNA: TGCGCCAGCAGCTTGGGACAAGACACAGATACGCAGTATTTT. Translation: CASSLGQDTDTQYF. The V call is TRBV5-1, the J call TRBJ2-3; D ambiguous. Germline-derived CDR1 and CDR2 are SGHRS and YFSETQ. With 0 bases removed from V and 2 bases from J, the gap between germline ends came to 7 bases. CDR3 length: 14 amino acids.

V usage is TRBV18 and J usage is TRBJ2-7, with TRBD2 matching over 9 bases. CDR1 KGHSH and CDR2 LQKENI come from the germline V gene. V trimming: 0 bases; J trimming: 4 bases; junction bases outside the gene matches: 4. The CDR3 sequence is 15 residues long. The CDR3 coding sequence is TGTGCCAGCTCACCACCGGCGGGAGGGCCTTACGAGCAGTACTTC. Its translation is CASSPPAGGPYEQYF.

The genes are TRBV29-1 and TRBJ2-7; D is unclear. V lost 5 bases to trimming and J lost 6 bases, with 20 bases between them. Germline V gene lookup returns CDR1 SQVTM and CDR2 ANQGSEA. This CDR3 has 14 residues. CDR3 bases: TGCAGCGTTCGTCGGGTCCTGGGAAAAGGCGAGCAGTACTTC. Encoded protein: CSVRRVLGKGEQYF.

Note on this clone: A much larger clone differs from this one at a single base, so this may be a read error. CDR3 coding DNA: TGTGCCAGCAGCTTACACGAAGAGACCCAGTACTTC. It translates to CASSLHEETQYF. The chain has TRBV11-2 and TRBJ2-5; D is ambiguous. The germline V gene has CDR1 SGHAT and CDR2 FQNNGV. V shed 2 bases and J shed 3 bases, with 4 bases lying between them. The CDR3 totals 12 residues.

V and J are TRBV7-2 and TRBJ2-1, with D unclear. Trimming removed 5 bases from V and 9 bases from J, with 11 bases in between. This CDR3 region has 12 residues. In germline, CDR1 is SGHTA, CDR2 FQGNSA. The CDR3 sequence is CASSPDVGEQFF. The CDR3 DNA sequence: TGTGCCAGCAGCCCGGATGTGGGTGAGCAGTTCTTC.

The rearrangement uses TRBV7-9 and TRBJ2-1, with a possible D match to TRBD1 (6 bases). The germline V and J ends were trimmed by 6 bases and 10 bases, with 13 bases remaining between them. CDR1 is SEHNR, CDR2 FQNEAQ, per germline (reference sequence). The CDR3 is made up of 12 amino acids. The DNA for the CDR3 is TGTGCCAGCAGACGGACAGTCCGGGAGCAGTTCTTC. This codes for CASRRTVREQFF. The full variable domain, with the rest looked up from reference TRBV7-9 and TRBJ2-1, is DTGVSQNPRHKITKRGQNVTFRCDPISEHNRLYWYRQTLGQGPEFLTYFQNEAQLEKSRLLSDRFSAERPKGSFSTLEIQRTEQGDSAMYLCASRRTVREQFFGPGTRLTVL.

Of note for this clone: The junction and the germline gene differ at one end; a read error may be behind it. The genes are TRBV7-3 and TRBJ2-1; D not certain. Germline loops: CDR1 SGHTA, CDR2 FQGTGA. This CDR3 is 13 amino acids long. The CDR3: CASSVTKYNEQFF. The CDR3 DNA sequence: TGTGCCAGCAGCGTAACAAAGTACAATGAGCAGTTCTTC.

The CDR3 loop reads CASSPLQGELGGHNEQFF. The CDR3, as DNA: TGTGCCAGCAGCCCGCTCCAGGGGGAACTAGGGGGCCACAATGAGCAGTTCTTC. This chain uses TRBV21-1 with TRBJ2-1; TRBD1, the table's D call, was not compared with the DNA. TRBV21-1 is noted as a pseudogene. CDR3 size: 18 residues.

This clone was recorded at least ten times. The V gene is TRBV29-1, the J gene TRBJ2-5, with D unclear. V dropped 5 bases and J dropped 1 base, with 8 bases sitting between them. Germline V gives CDR1 SQVTM, CDR2 ANQGSEA. The CDR3 totals 12 residues. CDR3 sequence reads: CSVSLIQETQYF. CDR3 coding DNA: TGCAGCGTTTCATTAATCCAAGAGACCCAGTACTTC.